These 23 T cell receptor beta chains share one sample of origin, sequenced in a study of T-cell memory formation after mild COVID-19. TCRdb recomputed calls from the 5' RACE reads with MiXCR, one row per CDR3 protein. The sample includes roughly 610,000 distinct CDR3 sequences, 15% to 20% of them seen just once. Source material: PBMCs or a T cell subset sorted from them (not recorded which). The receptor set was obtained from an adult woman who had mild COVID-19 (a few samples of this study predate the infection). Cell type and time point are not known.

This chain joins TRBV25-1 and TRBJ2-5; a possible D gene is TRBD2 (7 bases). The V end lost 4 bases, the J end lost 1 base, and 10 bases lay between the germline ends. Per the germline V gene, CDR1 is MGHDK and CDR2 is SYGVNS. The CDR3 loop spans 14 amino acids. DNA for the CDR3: TGTGCCAGCAGTGCCCGGGGGGCCCAAGAGACCCAGTACTTC. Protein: CASSARGAQETQYF.

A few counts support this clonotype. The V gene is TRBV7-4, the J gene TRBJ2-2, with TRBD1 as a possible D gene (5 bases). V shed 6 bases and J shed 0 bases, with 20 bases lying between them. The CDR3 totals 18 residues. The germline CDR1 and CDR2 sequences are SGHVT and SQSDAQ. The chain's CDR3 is CASSYPQGRRSNTGELFF. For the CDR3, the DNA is TGTGCCAGCAGTTACCCCCAGGGTCGACGATCGAACACCGGGGAGCTGTTTTTT.

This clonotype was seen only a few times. CDR3 sequence (DNA): TGTGCCAGCAGACCCGACGGGGCCTCCTACGAGCAGTACTTC. Amino acid sequence: CASRPDGASYEQYF. J is TRBJ2-7 and V is TRBV6-2 or TRBV6-3; either TRBD1 or TRBD2 may supply D (5 bases each). With 6 bases removed from V and 0 bases from J, the gap between germline ends came to 12 bases. The germline V gene encodes CDR1 MNHEY and CDR2 SVGEGT. The CDR3 totals 14 residues.

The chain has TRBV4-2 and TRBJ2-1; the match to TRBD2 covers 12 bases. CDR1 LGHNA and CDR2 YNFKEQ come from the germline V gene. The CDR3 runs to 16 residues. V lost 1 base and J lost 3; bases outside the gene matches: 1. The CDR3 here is CASSQGLAGVYNEQFF. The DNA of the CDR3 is TGTGCCAGCAGCCAAGGACTAGCGGGAGTCTACAATGAGCAGTTCTTC.

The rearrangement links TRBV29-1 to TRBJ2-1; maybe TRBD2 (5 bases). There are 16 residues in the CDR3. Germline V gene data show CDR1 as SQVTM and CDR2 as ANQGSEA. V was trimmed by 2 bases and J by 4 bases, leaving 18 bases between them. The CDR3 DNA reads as TGCAGCGTTGAACCTGCGGAGGTTAGATATTACAATGAGCAGTTCTTC. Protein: CSVEPAEVRYYNEQFF.

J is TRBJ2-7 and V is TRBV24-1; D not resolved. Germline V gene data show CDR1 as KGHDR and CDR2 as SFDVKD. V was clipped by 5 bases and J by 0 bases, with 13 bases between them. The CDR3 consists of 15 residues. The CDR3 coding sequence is TGTGCCACCAGTGCTGGAAAGGGCCCCTCCTACGAGCAGTACTTC. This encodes CATSAGKGPSYEQYF.

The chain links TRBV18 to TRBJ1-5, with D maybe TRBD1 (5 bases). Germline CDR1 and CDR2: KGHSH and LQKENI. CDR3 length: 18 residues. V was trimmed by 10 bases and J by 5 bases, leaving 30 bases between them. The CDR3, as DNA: TGTGCCACATCACCGCGGCGGCAGGGCGGTGGAATGTATCAGCCCCAGCATTTT. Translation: CATSPRRQGGGMYQPQHF. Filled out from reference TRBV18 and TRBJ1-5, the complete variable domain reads NAGVMQNPRHLVRRRGQEARLRCSPMKGHSHVYWYRQLPEEGLKFMVYLQKENIIDESGMPKERFSAEFPKEGPSILRIQQVVRGDSAAYFCATSPRRQGGGMYQPQHFGDGTRLSIL.

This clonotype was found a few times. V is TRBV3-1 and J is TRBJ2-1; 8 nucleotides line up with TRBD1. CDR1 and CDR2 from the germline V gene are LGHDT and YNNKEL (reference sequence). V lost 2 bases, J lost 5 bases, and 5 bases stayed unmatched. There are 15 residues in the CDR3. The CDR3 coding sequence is TGTGCCAGCAGCCAACGGACAGGGTTGGACAATGAGCAGTTCTTC. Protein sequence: CASSQRTGLDNEQFF.

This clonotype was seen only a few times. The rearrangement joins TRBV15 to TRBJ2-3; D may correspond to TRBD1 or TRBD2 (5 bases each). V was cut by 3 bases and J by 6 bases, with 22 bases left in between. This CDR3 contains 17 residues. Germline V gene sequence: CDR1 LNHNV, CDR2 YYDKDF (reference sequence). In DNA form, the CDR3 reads TGTGCCACCAGCAGGGACACAATCGGGACGGTGCTGGATACGCAGTATTTT. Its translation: CATSRDTIGTVLDTQYF.

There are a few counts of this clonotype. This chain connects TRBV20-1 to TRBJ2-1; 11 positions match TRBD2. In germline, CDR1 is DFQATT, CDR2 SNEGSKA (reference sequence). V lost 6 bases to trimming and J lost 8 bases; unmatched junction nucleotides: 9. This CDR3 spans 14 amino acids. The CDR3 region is CSANIPGLADEQFF. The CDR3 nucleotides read TGCAGTGCCAACATCCCGGGACTAGCGGATGAGCAGTTCTTC.

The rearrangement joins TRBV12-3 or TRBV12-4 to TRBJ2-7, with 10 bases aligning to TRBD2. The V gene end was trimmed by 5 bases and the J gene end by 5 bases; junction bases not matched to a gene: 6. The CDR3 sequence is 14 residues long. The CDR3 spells CASSRAGGSHEQYF. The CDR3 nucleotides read TGTGCCAGCAGTCGAGCGGGAGGGTCCCACGAGCAGTACTTC.

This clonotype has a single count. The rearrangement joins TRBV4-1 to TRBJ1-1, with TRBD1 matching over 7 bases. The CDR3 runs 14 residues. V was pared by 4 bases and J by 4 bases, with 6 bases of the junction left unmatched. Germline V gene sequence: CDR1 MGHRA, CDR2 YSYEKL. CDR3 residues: CASSLTQGPTEAFF. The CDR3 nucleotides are TGCGCCAGCAGCCTCACACAGGGGCCCACTGAAGCTTTCTTT.

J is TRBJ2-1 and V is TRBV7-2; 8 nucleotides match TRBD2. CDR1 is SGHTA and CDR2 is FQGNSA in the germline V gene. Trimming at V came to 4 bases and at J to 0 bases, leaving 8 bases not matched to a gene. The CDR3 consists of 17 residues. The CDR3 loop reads CASSSRLALSSYNEQFF. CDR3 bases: TGTGCCAGCAGCTCCCGACTAGCGCTTAGCTCCTACAATGAGCAGTTCTTC.

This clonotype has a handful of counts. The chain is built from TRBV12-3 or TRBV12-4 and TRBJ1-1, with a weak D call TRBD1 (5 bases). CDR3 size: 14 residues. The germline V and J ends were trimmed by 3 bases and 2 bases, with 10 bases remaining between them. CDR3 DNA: TGTGCCAGCAGTTTCCAGGGTCCCAACACTGAAGCTTTCTTT. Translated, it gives CASSFQGPNTEAFF.

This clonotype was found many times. CDR3 loop: CASSLVQGSYNEQFF. In nucleotides, the CDR3 is TGTGCCAGCAGCTTAGTACAGGGATCCTACAATGAGCAGTTCTTC. The chain couples TRBV7-9 to TRBJ2-1, with D perhaps TRBD1 (6 bases). V was clipped by 1 base and J by 1 base, with 8 bases between them. Germline CDR1 SEHNR, CDR2 FQNEAQ (reference sequence). The CDR3 covers 15 residues. Combining the CDR3 with reference TRBV7-9 and TRBJ2-1 gives the whole variable domain DTGVSQNPRHKITKRGQNVTFRCDPISEHNRLYWYRQTLGQGPEFLTYFQNEAQLEKSRLLSDRFSAERPKGSFSTLEIQRTEQGDSAMYLCASSLVQGSYNEQFFGPGTRLTVL.

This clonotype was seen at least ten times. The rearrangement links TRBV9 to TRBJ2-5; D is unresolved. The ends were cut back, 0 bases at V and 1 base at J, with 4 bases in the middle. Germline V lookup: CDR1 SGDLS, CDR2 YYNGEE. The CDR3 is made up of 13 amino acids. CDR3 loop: CASSVDVQETQYF. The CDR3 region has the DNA TGTGCCAGCAGCGTAGATGTCCAAGAGACCCAGTACTTC.

The CDR3 loop reads CSARDRAGGSGNEQYF. CDR3 sequence (DNA): TGCAGTGCTAGAGATCGGGCAGGGGGCTCCGGGAACGAGCAGTACTTC. The chain joins TRBV20-1 to TRBJ2-7, with 8 bases that match TRBD1. Germline V CDR1 and CDR2: DFQATT, SNEGSKA (reference sequence). V dropped 0 bases and J dropped 5; count of bases not matched to a gene: 12. The CDR3 covers 16 residues.

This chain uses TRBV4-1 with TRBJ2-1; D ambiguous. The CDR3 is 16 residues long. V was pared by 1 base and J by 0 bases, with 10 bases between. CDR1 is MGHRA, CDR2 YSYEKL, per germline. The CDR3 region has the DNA TGCGCCAGCAGCCAAGGGCGACCTCTCTCCTACAATGAGCAGTTCTTC. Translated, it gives CASSQGRPLSYNEQFF.

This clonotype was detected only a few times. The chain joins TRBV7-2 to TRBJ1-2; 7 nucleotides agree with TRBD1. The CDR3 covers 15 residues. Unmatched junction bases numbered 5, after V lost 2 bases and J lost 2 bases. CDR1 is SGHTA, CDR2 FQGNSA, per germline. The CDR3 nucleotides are TGTGCCAGCAGCTTATCCCAGACAGGGAACTATGGCTACACCTTC. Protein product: CASSLSQTGNYGYTF.

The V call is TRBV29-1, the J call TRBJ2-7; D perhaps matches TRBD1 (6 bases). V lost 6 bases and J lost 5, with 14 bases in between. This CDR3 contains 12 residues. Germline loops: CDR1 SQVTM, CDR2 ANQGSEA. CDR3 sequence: CSVVSQGHEQYF. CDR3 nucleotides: TGCAGCGTCGTATCACAGGGTCACGAGCAGTACTTC.

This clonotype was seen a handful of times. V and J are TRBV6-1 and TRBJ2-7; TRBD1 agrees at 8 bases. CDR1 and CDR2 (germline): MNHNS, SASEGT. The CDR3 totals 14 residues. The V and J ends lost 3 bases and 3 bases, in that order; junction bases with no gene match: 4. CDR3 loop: CASSDWTGLYEQYF. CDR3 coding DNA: TGTGCCAGCAGTGATTGGACAGGGCTCTACGAGCAGTACTTC.

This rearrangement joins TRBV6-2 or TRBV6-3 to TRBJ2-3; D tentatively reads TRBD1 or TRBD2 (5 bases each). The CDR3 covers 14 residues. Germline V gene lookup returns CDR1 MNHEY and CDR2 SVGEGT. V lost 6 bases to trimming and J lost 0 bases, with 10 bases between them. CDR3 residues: CASRSGPSTDTQYF. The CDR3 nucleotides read TGTGCCAGCAGATCGGGACCGAGCACAGATACGCAGTATTTT.

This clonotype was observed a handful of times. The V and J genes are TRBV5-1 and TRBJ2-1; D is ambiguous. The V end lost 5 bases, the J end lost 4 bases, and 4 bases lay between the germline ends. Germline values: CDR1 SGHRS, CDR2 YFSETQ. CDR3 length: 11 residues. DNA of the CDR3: TGCGCCAGCAGGGAATACAATGAGCAGTTCTTC. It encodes CASREYNEQFF.